The rows below give T cell receptor beta chains drawn from one sample of a study of graft-versus-host responses after intestinal transplantation. No cognate antigen is known for these TCRs. Measured with immunoSEQ multiplex PCR; TCRdb has only the in-frame clones, and not every one. The sample contains about 130,000 clones, nearly 95% of which appear only once. This sample comprised unstimulated CD4+ T cells sorted from spleen or lymph node cells, obtained before intestinal transplant. The receptors here all came from a human donor who received an intestinal transplant. CDR3s include the opening cysteine and the closing phenylalanine or tryptophan. D genes are given only for firm matches. Only part of the rows carry a size: once, few, many, or a class if the clone is expanded.

cdr3_aa,cdr3_nt,d_call,j_call,clone_size,v_call
CASSFGTSNQETQYF,TGTGCCAGCAGCTTTGGGACTAGCAACCAAGAGACCCAGTACTTC,TRBD2,TRBJ2-5,-,TRBV11-2
CASSIGQGNSPLHF,TGTGCCAGTAGTATCGGACAGGGTAATTCACCCCTCCACTTT,TRBD1,TRBJ1-6,once,TRBV19
CASSRGGGNYGYTF,TGTGCCAGCTCTCGGGGCGGGGGAAACTATGGCTACACCTTC,-,TRBJ1-2,-,TRBV18
CASSIGLAGVSYEQYF,TGTGCCAGTAGTATTGGGCTAGCGGGAGTCAGCTACGAGCAGTACTTC,TRBD2,TRBJ2-7,-,TRBV19
CASSQERGDTQYF,TGTGCCAGCAGCCAAGAAAGGGGTGATACGCAGTATTTT,-,TRBJ2-3,-,TRBV14
CASSEGAGYTYEQYF,TGTGCCAGCAGTGAAGGGGCAGGGTATACCTACGAGCAGTACTTC,-,TRBJ2-7,-,TRBV6-1
CASSLRRTANYGYTF,TGTGCCAGCAGTTTACGCCGGACTGCTAACTATGGCTACACCTTC,-,TRBJ1-2,-,TRBV28
CAWSVYNALLAGDREQYF,TGTGCCTGGAGTGTATATAATGCGTTGCTGGCGGGAGATCGCGAGCAGTACTTC,TRBD2,TRBJ2-7,-,TRBV30
CASRRTESPLHF,TGTGCCAGTAGACGGACAGAATCACCCCTCCACTTT,-,TRBJ1-6,-,TRBV19
CAISDIGQATYEQYF,TGTGCCATCAGTGACATTGGACAGGCGACCTACGAGCAGTACTTC,TRBD1,TRBJ2-7,-,TRBV10-3
CASSTSGSTDTQYF,TGTGCCAGTAGCACTAGCGGGAGCACAGATACGCAGTATTTT,TRBD2,TRBJ2-3,-,TRBV19
CASSGGGRGLQETQYF,TGCGCCAGCAGCGGGGGGGGCAGGGGGCTACAAGAGACCCAGTACTTC,-,TRBJ2-5,-,TRBV5-1
CASSQEREFSYEQYF,TGCGCCAGCAGCCAAGAGCGGGAGTTCTCCTACGAGCAGTACTTC,TRBD2,TRBJ2-7,-,TRBV4-1
CATRGVYEQYF,TGTGCCACGAGAGGGGTCTACGAGCAGTACTTC,-,TRBJ2-7,-,TRBV6-1
CASSGRGEEKLFF,TGTGCCAGCAGCGGCCGGGGAGAGGAAAAACTGTTTTTT,-,TRBJ1-4,-,TRBV4-2
CASSKAQGNQPQHF,TGTGCCAGCAGCAAAGCGCAGGGAAATCAGCCCCAGCATTTT,-,TRBJ1-5,-,TRBV21-1
CASSLALSHQETQYF,TGTGCCAGCAGCTTAGCGCTTAGCCACCAAGAGACCCAGTACTTC,-,TRBJ2-5,-,TRBV7-2
CASSYEAANTEAFF,TGTGCCAGCAGTTACGAGGCGGCGAACACTGAAGCTTTCTTT,-,TRBJ1-1,-,TRBV6-6
CASSRDIYEQYF,TGTGCCAGCAGCAGGGACATTTACGAGCAGTACTTC,-,TRBJ2-7,-,TRBV5-6
CASSYNRGRETQYF,TGTGCCAGCAGTTATAACAGGGGGAGGGAGACCCAGTACTTC,TRBD1,TRBJ2-5,-,TRBV6-6
CAISVDRVSYEQYF,TGTGCCATCAGTGTGGACAGGGTCTCCTACGAGCAGTACTTC,TRBD1,TRBJ2-7,-,TRBV10-3
CASSSPGLAGLGDTQYF,TGTGCCAGTAGCTCTCCGGGACTAGCGGGGTTAGGGGATACGCAGTATTTT,TRBD2,TRBJ2-3,-,TRBV19
CASSFGHNSPLHF,TGTGCCAGCAGCTTTGGCCATAATTCACCCCTCCACTTT,-,TRBJ1-6,once,TRBV5-4